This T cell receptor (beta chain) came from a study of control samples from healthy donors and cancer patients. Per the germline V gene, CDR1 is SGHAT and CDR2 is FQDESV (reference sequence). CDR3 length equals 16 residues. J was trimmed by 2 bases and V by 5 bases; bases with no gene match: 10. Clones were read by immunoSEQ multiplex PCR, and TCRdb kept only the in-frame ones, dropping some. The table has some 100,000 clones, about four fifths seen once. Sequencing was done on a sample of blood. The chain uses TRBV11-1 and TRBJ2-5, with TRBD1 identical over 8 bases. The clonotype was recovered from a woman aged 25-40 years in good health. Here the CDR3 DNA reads TGTGCCAGCAGCCGCCGGGACAGGCCTTTTCAAGAGACCCAGTACTTC. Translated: CASSRRDRPFQETQYF.